The entry that follows covers one T cell receptor beta chain sequence. This record comes from a study of cytomegalovirus exposure and HLA in healthy donors. Overall study: Earlier results showed some 120 million unique TCR beta sequences derived from 150 million to 200 million T cells. Unique TCRs numbering about 85 million, obtained from HLA-typed donors, made up an early data release. When about 400 donors were genotyped, roughly four fifths of them were found to fall in the Caucasian-associated ancestry cluster.

Germline V gene lookup returns CDR1 SGHRS and CDR2 YFSETQ. The CDR3 is made up of 13 amino acids. V was clipped by 2 bases and J by 2 bases, with 8 bases between them. The study ran its PCR with 60 Vbeta and 13 Jbeta primers. Only in-frame clones appear in the TCRdb table, and some are missing; sequencing was by immunoSEQ multiplex PCR. The sample has about 170,000 clones, 80% seen once. The sample taken for sequencing was PBMCs. The sequence was collected from a male donor in good health and CMV-seronegative. This chain connects TRBV5-1 to TRBJ2-7; possibly TRBD1 for D (5 bases). Here the CDR3 reads CASSFDRTYEQYF. The CDR3 coding sequence is TGCGCCAGCAGCTTTGACAGAACCTACGAGCAGTACTTC.